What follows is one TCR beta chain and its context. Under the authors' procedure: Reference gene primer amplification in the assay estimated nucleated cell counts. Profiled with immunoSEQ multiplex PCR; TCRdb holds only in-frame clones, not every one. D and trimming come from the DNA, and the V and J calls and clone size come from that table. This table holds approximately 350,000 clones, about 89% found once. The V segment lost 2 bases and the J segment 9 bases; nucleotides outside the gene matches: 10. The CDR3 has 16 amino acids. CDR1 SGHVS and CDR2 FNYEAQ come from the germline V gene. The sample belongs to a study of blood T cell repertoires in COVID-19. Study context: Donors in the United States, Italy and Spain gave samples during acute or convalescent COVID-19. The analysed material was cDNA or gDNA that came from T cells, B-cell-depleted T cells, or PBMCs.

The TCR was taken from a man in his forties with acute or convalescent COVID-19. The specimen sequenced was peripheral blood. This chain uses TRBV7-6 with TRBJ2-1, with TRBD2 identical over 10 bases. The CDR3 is CASSLLGGASGSEQFF. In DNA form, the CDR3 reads TGTGCCAGCAGCTTATTGGGCGGGGCTAGCGGGAGTGAGCAGTTCTTC.